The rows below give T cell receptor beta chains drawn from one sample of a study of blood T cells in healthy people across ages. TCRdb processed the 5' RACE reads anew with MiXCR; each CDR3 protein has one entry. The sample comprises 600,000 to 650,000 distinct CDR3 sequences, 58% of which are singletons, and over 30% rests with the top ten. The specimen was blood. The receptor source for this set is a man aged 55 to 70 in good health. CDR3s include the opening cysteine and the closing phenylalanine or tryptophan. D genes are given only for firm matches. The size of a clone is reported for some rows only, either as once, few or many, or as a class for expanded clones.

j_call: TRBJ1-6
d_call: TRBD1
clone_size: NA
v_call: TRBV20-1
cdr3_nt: TGCAGTGCTAGAGATCGAGCAGGGGGCAGGTTACCCCTCCACTTT
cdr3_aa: CSARDRAGGRLPLHF

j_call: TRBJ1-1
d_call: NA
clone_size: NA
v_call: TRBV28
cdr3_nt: TGTGCCAGCACCATGGACCGGGCCCCCCCTGAAGCTTTCTTT
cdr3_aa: CASTMDRAPPEAFF

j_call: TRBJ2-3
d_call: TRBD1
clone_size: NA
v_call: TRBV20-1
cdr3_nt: TGCAGTGCTTCGACAGGGGCAAGCACAGATACGCAGTATTTT
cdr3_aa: CSASTGASTDTQYF

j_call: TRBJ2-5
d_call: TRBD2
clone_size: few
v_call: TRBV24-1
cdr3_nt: TGTGCCACCAGTGATCCGGGGGGTTACCAAGAGACCCAGTACTTC
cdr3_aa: CATSDPGGYQETQYF

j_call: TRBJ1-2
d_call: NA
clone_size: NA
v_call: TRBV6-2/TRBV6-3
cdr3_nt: TGTGCCAGCAGTTCCCAGACCCAGGGGCTTCCTCTAAACAACTATGGCTACACCTTC
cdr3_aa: CASSSQTQGLPLNNYGYTF

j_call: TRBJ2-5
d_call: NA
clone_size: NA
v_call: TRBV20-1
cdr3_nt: TGCAGTGCGCTCGATTCGGGCAGCCAAGAGACCCAGTACTTC
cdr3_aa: CSALDSGSQETQYF

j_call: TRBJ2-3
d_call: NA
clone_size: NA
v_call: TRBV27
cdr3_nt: TGTGCCAGCAGTGAGGGGATGAGCTATACGCAGTATTTT
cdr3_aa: CASSEGMSYTQYF

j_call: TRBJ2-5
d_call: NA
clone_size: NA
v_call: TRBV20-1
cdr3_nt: TGCAGTGCTGGATACACCCAGTACTTC
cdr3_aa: CSAGYTQYF

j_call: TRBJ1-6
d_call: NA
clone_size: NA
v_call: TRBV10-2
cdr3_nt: TGCGCCAGCAGTGAGATAGACACCGATTCACCCCTCCACTTT
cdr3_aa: CASSEIDTDSPLHF

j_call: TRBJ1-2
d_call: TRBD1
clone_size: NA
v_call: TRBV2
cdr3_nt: TGTGCCAGCGCGGGACAGGAGAACTATGGCTACACCTTC
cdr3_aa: CASAGQENYGYTF

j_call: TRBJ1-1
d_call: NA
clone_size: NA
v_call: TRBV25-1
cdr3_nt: TGTGCCAGCAGTGAACGACAGAGTAATCAAGCTTTCTTT
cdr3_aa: CASSERQSNQAFF

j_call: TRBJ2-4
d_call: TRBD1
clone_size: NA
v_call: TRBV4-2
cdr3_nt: TGTGCCAGCAGCCAAGACCGGACAGGGGCCAAAAACATTCAGTACTTC
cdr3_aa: CASSQDRTGAKNIQYF

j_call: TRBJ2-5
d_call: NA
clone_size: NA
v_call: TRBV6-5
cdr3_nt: TGTGCCAGCAGTTACGAGAGGCCAGGCCTGGGGGAGACCCAGTACTTC
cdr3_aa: CASSYERPGLGETQYF

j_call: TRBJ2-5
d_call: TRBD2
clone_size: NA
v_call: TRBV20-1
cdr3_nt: TGCAGTGCTAGTCCAGGACTAGCGGGGGGGTACCAAGAGACCCAGTACTTC
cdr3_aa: CSASPGLAGGYQETQYF

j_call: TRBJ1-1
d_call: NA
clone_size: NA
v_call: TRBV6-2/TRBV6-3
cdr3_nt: TGTGCCAGCAATTATCGCAGGGGCGGGAACACTGAAGCTTTCTTT
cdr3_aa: CASNYRRGGNTEAFF

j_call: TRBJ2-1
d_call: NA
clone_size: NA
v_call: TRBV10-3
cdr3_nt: TGTGCCATCAGTGAGTCGACCAGAAATGAGCAGTTCTTC
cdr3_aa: CAISESTRNEQFF

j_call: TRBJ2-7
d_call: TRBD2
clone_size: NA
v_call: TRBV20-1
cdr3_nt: TGCAGTGCTAGAGATCAATCGGGACTAGCGGGGGCATACAATGAGCAGTACTTC
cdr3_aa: CSARDQSGLAGAYNEQYF

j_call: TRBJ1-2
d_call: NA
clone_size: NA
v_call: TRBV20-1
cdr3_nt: TGCAGCGCCAGAAGGGAGTCCCATGGTGGCTACACCTTC
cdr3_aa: CSARRESHGGYTF

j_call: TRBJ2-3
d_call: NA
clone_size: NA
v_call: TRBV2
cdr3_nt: TGTGCCAGCAGTACCTGGACAAGCACAGATACGCAGTATTTT
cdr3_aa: CASSTWTSTDTQYF

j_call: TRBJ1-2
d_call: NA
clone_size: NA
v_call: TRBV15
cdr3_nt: TGTGCCACCAGCAGAGGGGCGGAGGGCAACCATGTCTACACCTTC
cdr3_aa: CATSRGAEGNHVYTF

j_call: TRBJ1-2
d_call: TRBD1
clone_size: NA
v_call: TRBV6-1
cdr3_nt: TGTGCCAGCCTCGGACAGGGTGAAGGTGGCTGCACCTTC
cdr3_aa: CASLGQGEGGCTF

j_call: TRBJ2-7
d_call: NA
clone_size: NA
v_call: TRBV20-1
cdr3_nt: TGCAGTGCTAGAAGGTCCCAGGGCCCCTACGAGCAGTACTTC
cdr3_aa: CSARRSQGPYEQYF

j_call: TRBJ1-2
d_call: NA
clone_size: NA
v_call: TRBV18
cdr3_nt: TGTGCCAGCTCAGCGGACGAGGCTTATGGCTACACCTTC
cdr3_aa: CASSADEAYGYTF

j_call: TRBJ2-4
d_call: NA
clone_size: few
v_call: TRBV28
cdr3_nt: TGTGCCAGCATGGACCTAGCCAAAAACATTCAGTACTTC
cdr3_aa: CASMDLAKNIQYF

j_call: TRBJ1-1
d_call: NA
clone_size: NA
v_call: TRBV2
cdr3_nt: TGTGCCAGCATCAGGGGAGAGAACACTGAAGCTTTCTTT
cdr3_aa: CASIRGENTEAFF

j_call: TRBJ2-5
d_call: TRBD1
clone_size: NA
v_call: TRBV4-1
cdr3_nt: TGCGCCAGCAGGGTCGTAGACAGGGCGCGCCAAGAGACCCAGTACTTC
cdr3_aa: CASRVVDRARQETQYF

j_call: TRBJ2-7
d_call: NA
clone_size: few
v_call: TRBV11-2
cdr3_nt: TGTGCCAGCAGCTTAGGGGTCGTCGGTCCCTACGAGCAGTACTTC
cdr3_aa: CASSLGVVGPYEQYF

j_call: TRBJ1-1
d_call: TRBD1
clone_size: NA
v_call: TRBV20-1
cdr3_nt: TGCAGTGCTGAACAGGGGGGAGCGACTGAAGCTTTCTTT
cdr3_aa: CSAEQGGATEAFF

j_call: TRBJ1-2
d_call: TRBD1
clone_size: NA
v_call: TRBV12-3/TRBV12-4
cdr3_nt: TGTGCCAGCAGTTCATACGGGACAGTCTATGGCTACACCTTC
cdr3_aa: CASSSYGTVYGYTF

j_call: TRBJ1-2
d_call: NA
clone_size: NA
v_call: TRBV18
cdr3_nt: TGTGCCAGCTCACCCCCTGCTCTCCCCTATGGCTACACCTTC
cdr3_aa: CASSPPALPYGYTF

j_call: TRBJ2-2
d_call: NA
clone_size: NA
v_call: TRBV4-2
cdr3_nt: TGTGCCAGCAGCCCCCCCGGGGGGCCGAACACCGGGGAGCTGTTTTTT
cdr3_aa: CASSPPGGPNTGELFF

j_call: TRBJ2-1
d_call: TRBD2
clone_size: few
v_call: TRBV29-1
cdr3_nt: TGCAGCCTTGGGACTAGCGGGGATTCTGAGCAGTTCTTC
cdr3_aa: CSLGTSGDSEQFF

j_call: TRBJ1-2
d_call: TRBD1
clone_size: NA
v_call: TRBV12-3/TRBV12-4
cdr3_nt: TGTGCCAGCAGCGGGACAGACCGGGGAGGCTACACCTTC
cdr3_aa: CASSGTDRGGYTF

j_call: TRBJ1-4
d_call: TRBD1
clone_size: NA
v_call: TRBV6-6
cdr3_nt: TGTGCCAGCAAAACAGGGGAGGGTGAAAAACTGTTTTTT
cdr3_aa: CASKTGEGEKLFF

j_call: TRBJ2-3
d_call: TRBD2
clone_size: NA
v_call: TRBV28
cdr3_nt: TGTGCCAGCAGCCTACTAGCGGGGTCTCTAGGAGATACGCAGTATTTT
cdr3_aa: CASSLLAGSLGDTQYF

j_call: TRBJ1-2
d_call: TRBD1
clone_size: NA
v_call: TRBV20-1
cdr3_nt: TGCAGTGCTAGAGATCGGACAGGGGGAAAGGGTAACTATGGCTACACCTTC
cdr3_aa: CSARDRTGGKGNYGYTF

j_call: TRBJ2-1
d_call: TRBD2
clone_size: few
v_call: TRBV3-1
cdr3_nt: TGTGCCAGCAGCCAAGCTGGACGGCGGGGGTTTTACAATGAGCAGTTCTTC
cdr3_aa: CASSQAGRRGFYNEQFF

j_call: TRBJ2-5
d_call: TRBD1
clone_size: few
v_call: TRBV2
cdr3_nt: TGTGCCAGCAGTGGAGGAGTGACAGGGATTGGGGAGACCCAGTACTTC
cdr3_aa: CASSGGVTGIGETQYF

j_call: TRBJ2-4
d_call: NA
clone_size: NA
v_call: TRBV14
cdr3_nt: TGTGCCAGCGGCCAGCGGCAGGGGCCTGGGGAGCAGTACTTC
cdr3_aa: CASGQRQGPGEQYF

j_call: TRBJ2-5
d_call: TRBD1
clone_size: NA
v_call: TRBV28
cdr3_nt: TGTGCCAGCAGGACTGGGGGACAGGAGCAGTACTTC
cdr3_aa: CASRTGGQEQYF

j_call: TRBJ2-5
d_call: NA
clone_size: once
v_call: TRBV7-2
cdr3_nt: TGTGCCAGCAGCTTAGTGGCAGAGGGTGCCGATGTCCAAGAGACCCAGTACTTC
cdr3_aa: CASSLVAEGADVQETQYF

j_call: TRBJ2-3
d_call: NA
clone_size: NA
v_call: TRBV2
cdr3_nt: TGTGCCAGCAGTCAGGCAGGGGGGTTTAGCACAGATACGCAGTATTTT
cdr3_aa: CASSQAGGFSTDTQYF

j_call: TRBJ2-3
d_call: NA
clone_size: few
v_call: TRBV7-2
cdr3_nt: TGTGCCAGCAGCTTAGTGGGGATACTGAGCACAGATACGCAGTATTTT
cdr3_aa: CASSLVGILSTDTQYF

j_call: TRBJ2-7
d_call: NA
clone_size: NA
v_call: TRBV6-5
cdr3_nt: TGTGCCAGCGGCCGGCCGAGTGCGGGGTTTCCCTACGAGCAGTACTTC
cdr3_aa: CASGRPSAGFPYEQYF

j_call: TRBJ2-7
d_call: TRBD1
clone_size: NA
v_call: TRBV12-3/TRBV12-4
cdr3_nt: TGTGCCAGCAGCGTACTAACCGGGACAGGGGTAGGCTCGGGCGAGCAGTACTTC
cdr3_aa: CASSVLTGTGVGSGEQYF